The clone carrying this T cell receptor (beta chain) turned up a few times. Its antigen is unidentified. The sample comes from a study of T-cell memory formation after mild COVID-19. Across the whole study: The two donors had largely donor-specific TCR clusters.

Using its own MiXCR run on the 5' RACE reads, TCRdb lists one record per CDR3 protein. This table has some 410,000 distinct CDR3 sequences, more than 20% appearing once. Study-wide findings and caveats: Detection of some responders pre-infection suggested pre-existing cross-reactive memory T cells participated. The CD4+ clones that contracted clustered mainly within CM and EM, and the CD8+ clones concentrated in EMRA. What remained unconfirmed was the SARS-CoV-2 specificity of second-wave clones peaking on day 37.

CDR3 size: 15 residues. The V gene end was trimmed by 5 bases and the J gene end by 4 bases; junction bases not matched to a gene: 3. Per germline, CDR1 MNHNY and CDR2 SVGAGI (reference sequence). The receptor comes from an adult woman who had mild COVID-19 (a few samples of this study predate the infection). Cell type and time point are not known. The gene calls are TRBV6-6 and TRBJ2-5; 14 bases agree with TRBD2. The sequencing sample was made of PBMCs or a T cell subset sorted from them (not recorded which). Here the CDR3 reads CASSKTSGRAETQYF. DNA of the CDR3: TGTGCCAGCAGTAAGACTAGCGGGAGGGCAGAGACCCAGTACTTC.